A selection of T cell receptor beta chains follows, all from one sample in a study of CD4 T cells in relation to SARS-CoV-2 and coronaviruses. The assay was immunoSEQ multiplex PCR, and TCRdb's table has in-frame clones only and misses some. The table lists about 24,000 clones, around 76% of them singletons, with 9.5% to 15% in the top ten. These receptors have no identified antigens. Sequencing was performed on CD4+ T cells from PBMCs, cultured in vitro. These receptors were collected from a human donor in good health. CDR3s include the opening cysteine and the closing phenylalanine or tryptophan. Fields, in order: V gene, CDR3 protein.

TRBV5-5,CASSLGANSPLHF
TRBV11-2,CASSLGLAGVYNEQFF
TRBV13,CASSLGYRDTEAFF
TRBV11-2,CASSFNTVNTGELFF
TRBV6-6,CASSYASSGSYEQYF
TRBV20-1,CSASRGGETQYF
TRBV24-1,CATSASDPGRHF
TRBV10-3,CAIRGEGNEQFF
TRBV25-1,CASSFSQESYTF
TRBV30,CAWGGPSYEQYF
TRBV18,CASSAGGTGNSPLHF
TRBV4-2,CASSQDLSFPGELFF
TRBV19,CASSDGGTEFQETQYF
TRBV19,CASSRWTSGVVGEQFF
TRBV6-6,CASSQQRGTVYF
TRBV28,CASSPPRLEGEYEQYF
TRBV7-9,CASSLEGGTGHQPQHF
TRBV6-7,CASSYSSVRDYEQYF
TRBV6-5,CASTVDGAHNEQFF
TRBV19,CASIPRWHAGANVLTF
TRBV18,CASSPLGPGQGRVADTQYF
TRBV2,CASRRLAGGSYEQYF
TRBV5-4,CASSLSSGSTDTQYF
TRBV5-1,CASSLYQGNSYEQYF
TRBV9,CASSVFTSGIVETQYF
TRBV19,CASALLLGPNSGANVLTF
TRBV4-1,CASSQDVLGNGNTIYF
TRBV5-4,CASSLDLVSRYEQYF
TRBV19,CASSITVTGELFF
TRBV29-1,CSVERVMNTEAFF
TRBV11-2,CASSPRTTGELFF
TRBV11-3,CASSFEGYEQFF
TRBV5-1,CASTPLGGRAGRTDTQYF
TRBV23-1,CASSLTEGNGSNQPQHF
TRBV19,CASSLQGASSYEQYF
TRBV7-9,CASSLGQGFPETQYF
TRBV5-1,CASRSSWDADYEQYF
TRBV4-1,CASSQEERAAGNQETQYF
TRBV10-1,CASSDGQGPSETQYF
TRBV10-3,CAISEQGANTEAFF
TRBV5-1,CASSPPGAGANVLTF
TRBV7-9,CASSLIDPNEQFF
TRBV5-4,CASSTGQGGETQYF
TRBV24-1,CATSDDGLTEQYF
TRBV6-5,CASSYSQTSGGSEQFF
TRBV30,CAWRADFMNTEAFF
TRBV19,CASSIQRFPANSPLHF
TRBV5-1,CASSLRISTDTQYF
TRBV2,CASSVEQSNQPQHF
TRBV7-9,CASRGREGDTGELFF
TRBV18,CASSPDRVDNSPLHF
TRBV19,CASSPGLRASNEQFF
TRBV5-6,CATRTSGRETQYF
TRBV2,CASSEVSRDYGYTF
TRBV24-1,CATSFRDTQYF
TRBV7-2,CASTQTGGYETQYF
TRBV30,CAWSLDGNTEAFF
TRBV7-8,CASSLEGLYEQYF
TRBV19,CASKSASGRADTQYF